The clone carrying this T cell receptor (beta chain) was recorded once. This sample was taken from a study of cytomegalovirus exposure and HLA in healthy donors. PCR amplification relied on 60 Vbeta primers (plus 13 Jbeta primers). TCRdb keeps only in-frame clones here, not all; method: immunoSEQ multiplex PCR. The sample lists about 97,000 clones, 73% occurring once. The CDR3 has 16 residues. Germline V gene sequence: CDR1 MNHNY, CDR2 SVGAGI (reference sequence). The V end was cut by 7 bases, the J end by 3 bases, with 18 bases between. Sequenced: PBMCs. The V gene is TRBV6-6, the J gene TRBJ1-4; possibly TRBD1 for D (5 bases). This clonotype originated in a man in his forties in good health and CMV-seronegative. CDR3 in amino acids: CASIRGWRGSNEKLFF. CDR3 nucleotides: TGTGCCAGCATTCGTGGGTGGAGGGGCTCTAATGAAAAACTGTTTTTT.